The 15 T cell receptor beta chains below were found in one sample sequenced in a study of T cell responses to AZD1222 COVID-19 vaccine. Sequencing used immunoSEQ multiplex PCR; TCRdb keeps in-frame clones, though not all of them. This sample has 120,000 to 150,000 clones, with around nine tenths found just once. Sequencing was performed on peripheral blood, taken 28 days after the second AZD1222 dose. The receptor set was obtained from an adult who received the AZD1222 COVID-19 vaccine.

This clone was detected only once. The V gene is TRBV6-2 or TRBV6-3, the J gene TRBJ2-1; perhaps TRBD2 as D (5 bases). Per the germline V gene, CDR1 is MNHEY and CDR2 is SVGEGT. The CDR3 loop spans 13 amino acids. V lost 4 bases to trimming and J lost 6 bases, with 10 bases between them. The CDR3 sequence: CASSSTRVNEQFF. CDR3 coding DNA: TGTGCCAGCAGTTCTACTAGGGTCAATGAGCAGTTCTTC.

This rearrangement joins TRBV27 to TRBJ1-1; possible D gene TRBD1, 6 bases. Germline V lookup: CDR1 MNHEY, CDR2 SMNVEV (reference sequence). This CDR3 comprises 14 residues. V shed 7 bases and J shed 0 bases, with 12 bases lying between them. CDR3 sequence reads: CASIPTGMNTEAFF. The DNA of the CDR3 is TGTGCCAGCATCCCCACAGGGATGAACACTGAAGCTTTCTTT.

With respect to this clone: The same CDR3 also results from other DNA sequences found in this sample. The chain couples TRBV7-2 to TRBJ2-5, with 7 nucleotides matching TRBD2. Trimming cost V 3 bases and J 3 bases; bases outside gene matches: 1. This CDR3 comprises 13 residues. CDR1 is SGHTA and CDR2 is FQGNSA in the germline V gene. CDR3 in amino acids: CASSFAGEETQYF. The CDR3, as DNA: TGTGCCAGCAGCTTCGCGGGAGAAGAGACCCAGTACTTC.

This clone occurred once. This chain's CDR3 is CASSLGPRDTEAFF. In nucleotides, the CDR3 is TGTGCCAGCAGCTTGGGGCCGAGGGACACTGAAGCTTTCTTT. The V and J genes are TRBV13 and TRBJ1-1, with D maybe TRBD1 (5 bases). Deletions cut 3 bases from V and 3 bases from J, with 11 bases between. The CDR3 covers 14 residues. The germline CDR1 and CDR2 sequences are PRHDT and FYEKMQ (reference sequence).

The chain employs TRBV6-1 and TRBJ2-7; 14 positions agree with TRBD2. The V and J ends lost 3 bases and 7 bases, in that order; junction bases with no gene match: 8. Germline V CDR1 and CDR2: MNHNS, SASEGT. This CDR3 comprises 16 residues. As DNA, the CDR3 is TGTGCCAGCAGTGACCCCGGGGGACTAGCGGGAGAAGAGCAGTACTTC. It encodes CASSDPGGLAGEEQYF.

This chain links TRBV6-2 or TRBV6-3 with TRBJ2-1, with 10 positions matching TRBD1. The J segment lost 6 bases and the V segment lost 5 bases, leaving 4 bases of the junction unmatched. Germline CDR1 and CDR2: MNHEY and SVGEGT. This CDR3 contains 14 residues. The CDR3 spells CASSDRGRGNEQFF. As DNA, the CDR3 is TGTGCCAGCAGTGACAGGGGGCGGGGCAATGAGCAGTTCTTC.

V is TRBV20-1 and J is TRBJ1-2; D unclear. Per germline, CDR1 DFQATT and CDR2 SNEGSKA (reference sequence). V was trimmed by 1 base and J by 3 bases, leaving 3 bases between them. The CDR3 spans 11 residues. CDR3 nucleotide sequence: TGCAGTGCTAGAGTTTACTATGGCTACACCTTC. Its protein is CSARVYYGYTF.

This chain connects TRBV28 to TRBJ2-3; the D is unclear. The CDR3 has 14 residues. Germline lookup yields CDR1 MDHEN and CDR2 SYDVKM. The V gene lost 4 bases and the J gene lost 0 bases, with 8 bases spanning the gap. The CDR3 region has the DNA TGTGCCAGCAGTTCGGGCCGGAGCACAGATACGCAGTATTTT. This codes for CASSSGRSTDTQYF.

The CDR3 spells CSVEGAGLPFSTDTQYF. CDR3 DNA sequence: TGCAGCGTTGAAGGGGCAGGACTACCATTCAGCACAGATACGCAGTATTTT. The J gene is TRBJ2-3, the V gene TRBV29-1; possibly TRBD2 for D (6 bases). Germline CDR1 and CDR2: SQVTM and ANQGSEA. The ends were cut back, 1 base at V and 0 bases at J, with 17 bases in the middle. This CDR3 spans 17 amino acids.

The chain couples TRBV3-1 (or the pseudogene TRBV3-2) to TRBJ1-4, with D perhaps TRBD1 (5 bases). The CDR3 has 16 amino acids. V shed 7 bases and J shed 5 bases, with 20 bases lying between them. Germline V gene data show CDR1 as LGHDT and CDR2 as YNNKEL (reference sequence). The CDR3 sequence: CASTSIAGKGNEKLFF. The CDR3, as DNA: TGTGCCAGCACCTCAATCGCAGGGAAAGGGAATGAAAAACTGTTTTTT.

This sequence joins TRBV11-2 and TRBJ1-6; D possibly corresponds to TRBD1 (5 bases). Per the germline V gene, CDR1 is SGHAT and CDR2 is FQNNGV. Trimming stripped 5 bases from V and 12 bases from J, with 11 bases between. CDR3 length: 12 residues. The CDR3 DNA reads TGTGCCAGCAGCCCGCCAAGGGGACCCCTCCACTTT. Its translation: CASSPPRGPLHF. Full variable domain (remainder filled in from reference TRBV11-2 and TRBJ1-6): EAGVAQSPRYKIIEKRQSVAFWCNPISGHATLYWYQQILGQGPKLLIQFQNNGVVDDSQLPKDRFSAERLKGVDSTLKIQPAKLEDSAVYLCASSPPRGPLHFGNGTRLTVT.

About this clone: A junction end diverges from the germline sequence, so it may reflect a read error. This CDR3 reads CASSPDTFVHF. As DNA, the CDR3 is TGCGCCAGCAGCCCGGACACTTTTGTTCATTTT. The chain combines TRBV5-1 with TRBJ1-3, with a tentative D call TRBD1 (5 bases). Germline values: CDR1 SGHRS, CDR2 YFSETQ. This CDR3 region has 11 residues.

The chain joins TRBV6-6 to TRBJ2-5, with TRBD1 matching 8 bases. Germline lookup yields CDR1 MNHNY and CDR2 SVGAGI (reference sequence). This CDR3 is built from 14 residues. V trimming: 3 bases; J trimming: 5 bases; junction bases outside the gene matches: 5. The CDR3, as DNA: TGTGCCAGCAGTTATCAGGGGGCATTGGAGACCCAGTACTTC. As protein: CASSYQGALETQYF.

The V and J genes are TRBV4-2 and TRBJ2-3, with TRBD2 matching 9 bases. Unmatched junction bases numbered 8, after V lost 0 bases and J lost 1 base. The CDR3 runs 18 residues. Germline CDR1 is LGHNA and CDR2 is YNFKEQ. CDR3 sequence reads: CASSQDWNERGGTDTQYF. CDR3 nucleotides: TGTGCCAGCAGCCAAGATTGGAACGAGCGGGGGGGCACAGATACGCAGTATTTT.

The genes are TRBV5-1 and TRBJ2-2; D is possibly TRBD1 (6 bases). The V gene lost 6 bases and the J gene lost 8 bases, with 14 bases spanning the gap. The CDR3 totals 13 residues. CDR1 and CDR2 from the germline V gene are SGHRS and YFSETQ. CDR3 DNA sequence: TGCGCCAGCAATCTACAGGGTAATGGGGAGCTGTTTTTT. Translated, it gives CASNLQGNGELFF. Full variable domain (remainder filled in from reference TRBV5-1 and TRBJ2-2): KAGVTQTPRYLIKTRGQQVTLSCSPISGHRSVSWYQQTPGQGLQFLFEYFSETQRNKGNFPGRFSGRQFSNSRSEMNVSTLELGDSALYLCASNLQGNGELFFGEGSRLTVL.